This paragraph covers one TCR beta chain sequence. Its antigen is not known. This CDR3 spans 17 amino acids. V lost 2 bases and J 10 bases, leaving 24 bases between the germline ends. Germline lookup yields CDR1 WNHNN and CDR2 SYGVQD (reference sequence). This sample was included in a study of shared clonotypes between healthy human individuals. The study, taken as a whole, reports: Non-shared clonotypes displayed generation probabilities falling below those of clonotypes present in all four donors. Between a handful of donors, naive CD4 clonotypes were shared at a level of approximately 5%.

The run depth of the assay was deep. Sorted-subset replicate PCR reactions were performed with 200 ng DNA, corresponding to roughly 29,000 T cell genomes. Method: immunoSEQ multiplex PCR; TCRdb's copy keeps in-frame clones and lacks some. The profile shows 550,000 to 850,000 clones, around 74% of them singletons. This TCR was sampled from a woman between 25 and 40 years old in good health. The rearrangement links TRBV10-1 to TRBJ2-1; unclear D gene. The source material was memory CD4+ T cells sorted from blood. The subset denotes: CD45RA-negative fraction. The CDR3 bases are TGCGCCAGCAGTGAGCCCCTCACGGTTATCCACATAGGGGAGCAGTTCTTC. Protein product: CASSEPLTVIHIGEQFF.